The 23 T cell receptor beta chains below were found in one sample sequenced in a study of shared T cell receptors in the human thymus. Some clones are missing from TCRdb's copy, which holds only in-frame ones; the method was immunoSEQ multiplex PCR. The table shows tens of thousands of clones, with roughly 96% occurring only once. Sequencing was carried out using thymocytes. All receptors derive from a human donor.

The chain uses TRBV19 and TRBJ2-3, with D perhaps assigned TRBD1 or TRBD2 (5 bases each). V shed 4 bases and J shed 2 bases, with 16 bases lying between them. CDR3 size: 16 residues. Germline V gene data show CDR1 as LNHDA and CDR2 as SQIVND (reference sequence). The CDR3 sequence is CASSTRGVRITDTQYF. The CDR3 coding sequence is TGTGCCAGTAGTACCCGGGGCGTCAGAATCACAGATACGCAGTATTTT.

The CDR3 sequence: CASSQYRGTEAFF. The CDR3, as DNA: TGTGCCAGCAGCCAATACAGGGGGACTGAAGCTTTCTTT. The chain links TRBV7-2 to TRBJ1-1, with 8 bases matching TRBD1. The CDR3 loop spans 13 amino acids. Per germline, CDR1 SGHTA and CDR2 FQGNSA. Germline trimming cut 5 bases from V and 5 bases from J; bases unmatched to any gene: 4. The full variable domain, with the rest looked up from reference TRBV7-2 and TRBJ1-1, is GAGVSQSPSNKVTEKGKDVELRCDPISGHTALYWYRQSLGQGLEFLIYFQGNSAPDKSGLPSDRFSAERTGGSVSTLTIQRTQQEDSAVYLCASSQYRGTEAFFGQGTRLTVV.

This sequence joins TRBV11-2 and TRBJ1-4; TRBD1 might be the D (5 bases). This CDR3 has 15 residues. CDR1 and CDR2 from the germline V gene are SGHAT and FQNNGV. V was cut by 5 bases and J by 6 bases, with 16 bases left in between. CDR3 DNA: TGTGCCAGCAGCCGTTACAGGAAACCAGATGAAAAACTGTTTTTT. It specifies CASSRYRKPDEKLFF.

The V gene is TRBV19, the J gene TRBJ1-4, with D possibly matching TRBD1 (6 bases). The germline CDR1 and CDR2 sequences are LNHDA and SQIVND (reference sequence). The V end was cut by 5 bases, the J end by 3 bases, with 28 bases between. The CDR3 spans 20 residues. CDR3 sequence (DNA): TGTGCCAGTAGTTCTCCTTCAACGGCGGGGGCTCTTATTCCTAATGAAAAACTGTTTTTT. It is translated as CASSSPSTAGALIPNEKLFF.

V gene TRBV6-5 combines with J gene TRBJ2-7, with TRBD1 matching over 7 bases. Per the germline V gene, CDR1 is MNHEY and CDR2 is SVGAGI. The J segment lost 0 bases and the V segment lost 6 bases, leaving 8 bases of the junction unmatched. CDR3 length: 15 amino acids. CDR3 amino acids: CASSRDRSSSYEQYF. CDR3 sequence (DNA): TGTGCCAGCAGCCGGGACAGATCAAGCTCCTACGAGCAGTACTTC.

The rearrangement links TRBV11-2 to TRBJ1-1; 7 bases line up with TRBD1. CDR3 length: 17 residues. Germline V gene lookup returns CDR1 SGHAT and CDR2 FQNNGV. V shed 2 bases and J 1 base; nucleotides not matched to a gene: 10. CDR3 in amino acids: CASSLFGQEKENTEAFF. The DNA for the CDR3 is TGTGCCAGCAGCTTATTTGGACAGGAGAAGGAGAACACTGAAGCTTTCTTT.

The chain employs TRBV10-3 and TRBJ1-2; perhaps TRBD1 as D (5 bases). V lost 6 bases and J 3 bases, leaving 17 bases between the germline ends. Germline assignment: CDR1 ENHRY and CDR2 SYGVKD. The CDR3 sequence is 15 residues long. This chain's CDR3 is CAISGDLSGHYGYTF. In DNA form, the CDR3 reads TGTGCCATCAGCGGGGACTTATCAGGGCACTATGGCTACACCTTC.

The CDR3 sequence is CASSFRISWETQYF. The DNA of the CDR3 is TGTGCCAGCAGTTTCCGGATTTCTTGGGAGACCCAGTACTTC. The chain is built from TRBV28 and TRBJ2-5; no definite D call. The ends were cut back, 3 bases at V and 5 bases at J, with 13 bases in the middle. CDR1 and CDR2 from the germline V gene are MDHEN and SYDVKM. The CDR3 runs 14 residues.

The chain employs TRBV27 and TRBJ1-2; 10 bases map to TRBD1. Trimming cost V 10 bases and J 8 bases; bases outside gene matches: 10. This CDR3 spans 13 amino acids. Germline V lookup: CDR1 MNHEY, CDR2 SMNVEV (reference sequence). The CDR3 is CATGQGGNRGYTF. CDR3 DNA sequence: TGTGCCACAGGACAGGGGGGAAATAGGGGCTACACCTTC.

The V call is TRBV19, the J call TRBJ2-2, with D possibly matching TRBD2 (5 bases). Germline lookup yields CDR1 LNHDA and CDR2 SQIVND (reference sequence). V was pared by 5 bases and J by 7 bases, with 17 bases between. The CDR3 is 15 residues long. The CDR3 DNA reads TGTGCCAGTAGTCTCATGACCGGGGTCGGCGGGGAGCTGTTTTTT. Amino acid sequence: CASSLMTGVGGELFF. Variable domain in full (rest from reference TRBV19 and TRBJ2-2): DGGITQSPKYLFRKEGQNVTLSCEQNLNHDAMYWYRQDPGQGLRLIYYSQIVNDFQKGDIAEGYSVSREKKESFPLTVTSAQKNPTAFYLCASSLMTGVGGELFFGEGSRLTVL.

The chain combines TRBV7-6 with TRBJ2-7, with 15 bases identical to TRBD2. The CDR3 has 16 amino acids. J was trimmed by 5 bases and V by 5 bases; bases with no gene match: 7. The germline V gene has CDR1 SGHVS and CDR2 FNYEAQ. The CDR3 DNA sequence: TGTGCCAGCAGCCCCGGGACTAGCGGGGGGAGGCACGAGCAGTACTTC. It encodes CASSPGTSGGRHEQYF. The full variable domain, with the rest looked up from reference TRBV7-6 and TRBJ2-7, is GAGVSQSPRYKVTKRGQDVALRCDPISGHVSLYWYRQALGQGPEFLTYFNYEAQQDKSGLPNDRFSAERPEGSISTLTIQRTEQRDSAMYRCASSPGTSGGRHEQYFGPGTRLTVT.

The chain combines TRBV29-1 with TRBJ1-2; tentative D call: TRBD1 (5 bases). V was pared by 3 bases and J by 8 bases, with 19 bases between. The germline V gene encodes CDR1 SQVTM and CDR2 ANQGSEA. The CDR3 extends over 14 amino acids. CDR3 loop: CSVDGQGGAVGYTF. The CDR3 coding sequence is TGCAGCGTTGATGGGCAGGGAGGTGCAGTGGGCTACACCTTC.

In this sample, this clone turned up once. The chain recombines TRBV4-1 with TRBJ2-7; 7 bases match TRBD2. Germline-derived CDR1 and CDR2 are MGHRA and YSYEKL. The CDR3 sequence is 15 residues long. V gave up 1 base and J gave up 3 bases; unmatched junction bases: 6. The CDR3 protein is CASSQGWGGVYEQYF. In DNA form, the CDR3 reads TGCGCCAGCAGCCAAGGTTGGGGGGGAGTCTACGAGCAGTACTTC.

The chain is built from TRBV7-3 and TRBJ2-3; possible D gene TRBD1, 6 bases. V was shortened by 1 base and J by 4 bases, with 15 bases between the two germline ends. Germline CDR1 and CDR2: SGHTA and FQGTGA. The CDR3 length is 16 residues. The DNA for the CDR3 is TGTGCCAGCAGCTTAATATCCCCACAGGGATCAGATACGCAGTATTTT. As protein: CASSLISPQGSDTQYF.

The gene calls are TRBV28 and TRBJ2-7; the match to TRBD1 covers 8 bases. The CDR3 runs to 15 residues. CDR1 MDHEN and CDR2 SYDVKM come from the germline V gene. J was trimmed by 3 bases and V by 6 bases; bases with no gene match: 10. The CDR3 DNA follows: TGTGCCAGCAGACGTACAGGGGGGCAATACTACGAGCAGTACTTC. It translates to CASRRTGGQYYEQYF.

CDR3 amino acids: CASSAPTGETQYF. CDR3 DNA: TGTGCCAGCAGCGCCCCGACGGGGGAGACCCAGTACTTC. V usage is TRBV5-6 and J usage is TRBJ2-5, with a tentative D call TRBD2 (5 bases). The ends were cut back, 4 bases at V and 5 bases at J, with 12 bases in the middle. Germline loops: CDR1 SGHDT, CDR2 YYEEEE. The CDR3 spans 13 residues.

The chain combines TRBV4-3 with TRBJ2-5, with TRBD2 matching over 13 bases. The CDR3 is 17 amino acids. V was clipped by 0 bases and J by 3 bases; unmatched bases: 4. Germline V gene data show CDR1 as LGHNA and CDR2 as YSLEER. The CDR3 DNA reads TGCGCCAGCAGCCAAGATGGGACTAGCGGGAAAAAAGAGACCCAGTACTTC. The encoded protein is CASSQDGTSGKKETQYF.

The CDR3 loop is CASSIRDRGSTNEKLFF. CDR3 bases: TGTGCCAGCAGCATCCGGGACAGGGGTTCAACTAATGAAAAACTGTTTTTT. The V and J genes are TRBV28 and TRBJ1-4; 10 nucleotides match TRBD1. Germline trimming cut 6 bases from V and 0 bases from J; bases unmatched to any gene: 7. This CDR3 has 17 amino acids. Germline loops: CDR1 MDHEN, CDR2 SYDVKM.

The rearrangement joins TRBV4-1 to TRBJ1-4; no clear D gene. In germline, CDR1 is MGHRA, CDR2 YSYEKL. The CDR3 loop spans 15 amino acids. Trimming removed 0 bases from V and 5 bases from J, with 10 bases in between. CDR3 sequence: CASSQEDWINEKLFF. CDR3 in DNA: TGCGCCAGCAGCCAAGAGGATTGGATAAATGAAAAACTGTTTTTT.

The V call is TRBV28, the J call TRBJ1-4; tentative D call: TRBD1 (6 bases). This CDR3 is 17 amino acids long. The germline V gene encodes CDR1 MDHEN and CDR2 SYDVKM. V gave up 4 bases and J gave up 3 bases, with 18 bases separating them. The CDR3: CASSYSRGRGPNEKLFF. The CDR3 DNA reads as TGTGCCAGCAGTTATTCCCGTGGCAGGGGACCTAATGAAAAACTGTTTTTT.

The chain couples TRBV27 to TRBJ1-2, with a tentative D call TRBD1 (5 bases). The CDR3 loop spans 14 amino acids. V lost 2 bases to trimming and J lost 6 bases, with 13 bases between them. Per germline, CDR1 MNHEY and CDR2 SMNVEV (reference sequence). The CDR3 spells CASSLGTMGNGYTF. CDR3 sequence (DNA): TGTGCCAGCAGTTTAGGGACGATGGGGAATGGCTACACCTTC.

The CDR3 loop reads CASSQSSGKIMYQETQYF. The CDR3 DNA sequence: TGTGCCAGCAGCCAAAGCTCTGGAAAAATTATGTACCAAGAGACCCAGTACTTC. V is TRBV14 and J is TRBJ2-5, with D hard to call. This CDR3 spans 18 amino acids. V lost 2 bases and J lost 0, with 19 bases in between. CDR1 SGHDN and CDR2 FVKESK come from the germline V gene.

V is TRBV11-2 and J is TRBJ1-5; weak D call: TRBD1 (6 bases). V lost 1 base to trimming and J lost 2 bases, with 9 bases between them. Germline V gives CDR1 SGHAT, CDR2 FQNNGV. This CDR3 is 15 amino acids long. The CDR3 bases are TGTGCCAGCAGCTTAGGAACAGGGCGCAATCAGCCCCAGCATTTT. Translating it yields CASSLGTGRNQPQHF.